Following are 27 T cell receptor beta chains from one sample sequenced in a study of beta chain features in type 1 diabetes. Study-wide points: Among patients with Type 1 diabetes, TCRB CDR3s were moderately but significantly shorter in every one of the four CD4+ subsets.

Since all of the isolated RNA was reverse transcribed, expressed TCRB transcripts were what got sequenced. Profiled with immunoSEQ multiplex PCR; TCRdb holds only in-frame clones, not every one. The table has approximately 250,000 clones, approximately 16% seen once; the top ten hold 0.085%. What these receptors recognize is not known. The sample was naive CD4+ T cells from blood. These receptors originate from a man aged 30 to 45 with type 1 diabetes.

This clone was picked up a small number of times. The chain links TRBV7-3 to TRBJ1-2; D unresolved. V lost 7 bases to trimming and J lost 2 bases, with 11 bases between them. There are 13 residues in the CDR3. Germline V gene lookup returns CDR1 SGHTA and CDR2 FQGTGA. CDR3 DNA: TGTGCCAGCACCCCTGGGCAGAACTATGGCTACACCTTC. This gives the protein CASTPGQNYGYTF.

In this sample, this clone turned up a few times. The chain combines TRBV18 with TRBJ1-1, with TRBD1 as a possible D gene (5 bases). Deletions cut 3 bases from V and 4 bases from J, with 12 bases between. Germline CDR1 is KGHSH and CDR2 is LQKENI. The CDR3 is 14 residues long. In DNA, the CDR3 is TGTGCCAGCTCACCCTGGGGGGTACGCACTGAAGCTTTCTTT. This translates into CASSPWGVRTEAFF.

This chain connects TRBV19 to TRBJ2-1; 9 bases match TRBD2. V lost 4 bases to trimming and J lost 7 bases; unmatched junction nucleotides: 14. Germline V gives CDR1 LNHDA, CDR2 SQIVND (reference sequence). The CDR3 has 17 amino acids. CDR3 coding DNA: TGTGCCAGTAGTAAACCCTCCATAGCGGGAGTCGGGAATGAGCAGTTCTTC. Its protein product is CASSKPSIAGVGNEQFF.

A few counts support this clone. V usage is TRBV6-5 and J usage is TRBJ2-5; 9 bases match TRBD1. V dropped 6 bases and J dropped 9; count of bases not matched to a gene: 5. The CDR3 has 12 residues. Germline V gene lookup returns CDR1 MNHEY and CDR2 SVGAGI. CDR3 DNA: TGTGCCAGCAGAGACAGGGGGTTATCCCAGTACTTC. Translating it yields CASRDRGLSQYF.

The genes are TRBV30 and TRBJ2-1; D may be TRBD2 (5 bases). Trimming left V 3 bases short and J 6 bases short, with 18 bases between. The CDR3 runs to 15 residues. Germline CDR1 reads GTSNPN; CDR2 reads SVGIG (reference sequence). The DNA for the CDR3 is TGTGCCTGGAGAGGAAGAGGGATTCATACCAATGAGCAGTTCTTC. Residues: CAWRGRGIHTNEQFF.

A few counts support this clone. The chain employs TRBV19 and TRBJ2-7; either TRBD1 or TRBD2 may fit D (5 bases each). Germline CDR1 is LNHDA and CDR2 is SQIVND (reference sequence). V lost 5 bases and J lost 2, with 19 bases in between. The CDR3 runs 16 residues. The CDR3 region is CASSPVSGRGAYEQYF. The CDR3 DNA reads TGTGCCAGTAGTCCGGTATCAGGGAGAGGGGCCTACGAGCAGTACTTC.

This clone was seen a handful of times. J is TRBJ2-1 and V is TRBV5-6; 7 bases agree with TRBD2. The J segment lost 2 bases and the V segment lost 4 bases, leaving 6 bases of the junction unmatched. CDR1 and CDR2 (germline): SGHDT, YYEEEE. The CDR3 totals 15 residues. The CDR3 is CASSRIGRAYNEQFF. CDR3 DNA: TGTGCCAGCAGCCGCATTGGGAGGGCCTACAATGAGCAGTTCTTC.

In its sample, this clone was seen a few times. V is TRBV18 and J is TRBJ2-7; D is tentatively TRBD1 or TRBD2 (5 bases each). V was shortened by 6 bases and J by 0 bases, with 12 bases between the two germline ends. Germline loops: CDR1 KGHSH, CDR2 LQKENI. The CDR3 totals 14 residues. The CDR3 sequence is CASSEGYSSYEQYF. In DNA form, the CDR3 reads TGTGCCAGCTCCGAGGGGTACAGCTCCTACGAGCAGTACTTC. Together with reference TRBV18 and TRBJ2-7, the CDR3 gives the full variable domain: NAGVMQNPRHLVRRRGQEARLRCSPMKGHSHVYWYRQLPEEGLKFMVYLQKENIIDESGMPKERFSAEFPKEGPSILRIQQVVRGDSAAYFCASSEGYSSYEQYFGPGTRLTVT.

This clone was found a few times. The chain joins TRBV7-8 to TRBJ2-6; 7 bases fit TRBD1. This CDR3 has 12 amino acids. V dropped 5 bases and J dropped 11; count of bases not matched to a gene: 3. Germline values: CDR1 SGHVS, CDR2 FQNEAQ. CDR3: CASSLGQYVLTF. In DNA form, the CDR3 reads TGTGCCAGCAGCCTGGGACAGTACGTCCTGACTTTC. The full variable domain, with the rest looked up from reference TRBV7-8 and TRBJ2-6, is GAGVSQSPRYKVAKRGQDVALRCDPISGHVSLFWYQQALGQGPEFLTYFQNEAQLDKSGLPSDRFFAERPEGSVSTLKIQRTQQEDSAVYLCASSLGQYVLTFGAGSRLTVL.

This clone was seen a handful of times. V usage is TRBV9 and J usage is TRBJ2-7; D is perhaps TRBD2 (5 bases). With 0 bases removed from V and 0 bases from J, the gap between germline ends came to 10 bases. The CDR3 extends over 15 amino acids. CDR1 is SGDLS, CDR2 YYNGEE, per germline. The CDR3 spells CASSVAPGSSYEQYF. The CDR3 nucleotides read TGTGCCAGCAGCGTAGCTCCGGGGAGCTCCTACGAGCAGTACTTC. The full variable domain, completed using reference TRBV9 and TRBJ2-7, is DSGVTQTPKHLITATGQRVTLRCSPRSGDLSVYWYQQSLDQGLQFLIQYYNGEERAKGNILERFSAQQFPDLHSELNLSSLELGDSALYFCASSVAPGSSYEQYFGPGTRLTVT.

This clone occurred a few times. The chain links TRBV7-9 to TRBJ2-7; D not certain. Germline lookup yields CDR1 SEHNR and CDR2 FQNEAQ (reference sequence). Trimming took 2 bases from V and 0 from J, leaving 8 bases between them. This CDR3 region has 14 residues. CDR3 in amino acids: CASSLRASSYEQYF. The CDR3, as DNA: TGTGCCAGCAGCTTAAGGGCCAGCTCCTACGAGCAGTACTTC.

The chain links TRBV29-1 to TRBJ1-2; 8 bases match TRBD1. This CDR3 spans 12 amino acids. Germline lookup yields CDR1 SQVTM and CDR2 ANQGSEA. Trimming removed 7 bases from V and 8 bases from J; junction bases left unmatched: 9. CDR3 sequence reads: CSAKTGATGYTF. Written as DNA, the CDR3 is TGCAGCGCCAAGACAGGGGCAACCGGCTACACCTTC.

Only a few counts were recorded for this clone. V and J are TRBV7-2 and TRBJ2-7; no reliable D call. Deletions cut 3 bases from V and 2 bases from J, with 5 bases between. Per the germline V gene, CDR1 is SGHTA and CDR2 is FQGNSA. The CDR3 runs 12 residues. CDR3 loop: CASSLQAYEQYF. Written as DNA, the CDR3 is TGTGCCAGCAGCTTGCAGGCCTACGAGCAGTACTTC.

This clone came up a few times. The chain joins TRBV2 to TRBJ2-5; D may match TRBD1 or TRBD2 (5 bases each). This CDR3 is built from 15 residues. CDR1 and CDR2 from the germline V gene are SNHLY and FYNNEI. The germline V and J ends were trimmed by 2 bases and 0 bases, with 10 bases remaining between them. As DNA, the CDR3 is TGTGCCAGCAGTGAACTGGGACCAAACCAAGAGACCCAGTACTTC. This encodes CASSELGPNQETQYF.

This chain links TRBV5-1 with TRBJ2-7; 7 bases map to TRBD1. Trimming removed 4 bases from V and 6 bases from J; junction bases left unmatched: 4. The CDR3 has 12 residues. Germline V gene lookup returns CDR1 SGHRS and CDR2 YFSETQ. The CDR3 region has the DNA TGCGCCAGCAGCCAAGACAGGGCCGAGCAGTACTTC. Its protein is CASSQDRAEQYF. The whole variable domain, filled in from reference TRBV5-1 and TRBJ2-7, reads KAGVTQTPRYLIKTRGQQVTLSCSPISGHRSVSWYQQTPGQGLQFLFEYFSETQRNKGNFPGRFSGRQFSNSRSEMNVSTLELGDSALYLCASSQDRAEQYFGPGTRLTVT.

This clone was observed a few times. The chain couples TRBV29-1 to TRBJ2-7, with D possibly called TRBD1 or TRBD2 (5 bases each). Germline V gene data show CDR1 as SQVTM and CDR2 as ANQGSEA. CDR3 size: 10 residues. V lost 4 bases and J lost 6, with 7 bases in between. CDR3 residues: CSVAGTEQYF. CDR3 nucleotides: TGCAGCGTTGCCGGGACCGAGCAGTACTTC.

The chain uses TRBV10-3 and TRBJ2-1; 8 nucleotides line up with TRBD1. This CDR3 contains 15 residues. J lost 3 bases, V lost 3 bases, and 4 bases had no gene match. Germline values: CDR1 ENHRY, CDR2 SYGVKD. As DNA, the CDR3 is TGTGCCATCAGTGAATCCGGGACAGGCTACAATGAGCAGTTCTTC. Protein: CAISESGTGYNEQFF.

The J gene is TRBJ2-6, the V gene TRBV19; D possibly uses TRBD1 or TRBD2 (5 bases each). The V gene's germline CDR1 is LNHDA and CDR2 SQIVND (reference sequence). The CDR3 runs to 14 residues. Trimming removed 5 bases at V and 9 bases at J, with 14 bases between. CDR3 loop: CASSFRDGINVLTF. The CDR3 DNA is TGTGCCAGTAGTTTCCGGGACGGAATCAACGTCCTGACTTTC.

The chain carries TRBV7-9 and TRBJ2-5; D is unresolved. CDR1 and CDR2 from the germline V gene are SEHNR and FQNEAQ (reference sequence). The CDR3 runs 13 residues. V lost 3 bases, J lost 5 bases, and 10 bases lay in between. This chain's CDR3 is CASSFDRAETQYF. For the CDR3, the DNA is TGTGCCAGCAGCTTCGATCGGGCTGAGACCCAGTACTTC.

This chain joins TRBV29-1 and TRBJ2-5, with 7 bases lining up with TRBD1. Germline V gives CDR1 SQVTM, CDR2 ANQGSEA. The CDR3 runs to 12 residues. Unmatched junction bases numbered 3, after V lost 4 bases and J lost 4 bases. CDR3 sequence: CSVASGGETQYF. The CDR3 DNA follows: TGCAGCGTTGCGTCAGGGGGAGAGACCCAGTACTTC.

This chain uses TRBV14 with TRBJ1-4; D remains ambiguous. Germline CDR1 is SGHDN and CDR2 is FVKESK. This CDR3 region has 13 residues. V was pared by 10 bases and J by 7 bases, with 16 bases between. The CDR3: CATRRQGSEKLFF. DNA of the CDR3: TGTGCCACCCGGAGACAAGGAAGTGAAAAACTGTTTTTT.

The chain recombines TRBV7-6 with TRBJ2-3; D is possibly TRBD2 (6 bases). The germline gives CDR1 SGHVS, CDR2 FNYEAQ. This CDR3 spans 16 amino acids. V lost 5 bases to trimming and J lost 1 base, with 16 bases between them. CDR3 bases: TGTGCCAGCAGCCCCACGGGAGCTAGCGGCACAGATACGCAGTATTTT. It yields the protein CASSPTGASGTDTQYF.

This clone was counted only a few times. CDR3 coding DNA: TGTGCCAGCAGCGTAGACATCACAGATACGCAGTATTTT. The encoded protein is CASSVDITDTQYF. The V gene is TRBV9, the J gene TRBJ2-3, with D unclear. The germline V gene encodes CDR1 SGDLS and CDR2 YYNGEE. Between the trimmed V and J ends, which lost 0 bases and 2 bases, there was a span of 4 bases. The CDR3 is 13 residues long.

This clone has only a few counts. The CDR3 protein is CASSPGTAQETQYF. DNA for the CDR3: TGTGCCAGCAGCCCCGGGACAGCACAAGAGACCCAGTACTTC. The rearrangement uses TRBV5-4 and TRBJ2-5; 7 bases match TRBD1. Germline V gene data show CDR1 as SGHNT and CDR2 as YYREEE (reference sequence). This CDR3 is 14 amino acids long. Unmatched junction bases numbered 5, after V lost 4 bases and J lost 2 bases.

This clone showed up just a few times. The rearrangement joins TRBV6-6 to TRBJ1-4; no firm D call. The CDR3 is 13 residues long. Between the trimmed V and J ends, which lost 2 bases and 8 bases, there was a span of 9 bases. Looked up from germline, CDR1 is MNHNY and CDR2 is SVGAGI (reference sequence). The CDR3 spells CASSYRSREKLFF. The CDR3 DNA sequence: TGTGCCAGCAGTTACCGCAGCAGAGAAAAACTGTTTTTT.

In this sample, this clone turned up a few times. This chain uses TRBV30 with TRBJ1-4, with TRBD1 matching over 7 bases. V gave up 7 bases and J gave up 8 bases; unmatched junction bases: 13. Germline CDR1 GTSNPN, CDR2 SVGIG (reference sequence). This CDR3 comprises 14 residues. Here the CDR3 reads CASHRGTAGEKLFF. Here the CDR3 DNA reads TGTGCCTCCCATCGCGGGACAGCTGGCGAAAAACTGTTTTTT.

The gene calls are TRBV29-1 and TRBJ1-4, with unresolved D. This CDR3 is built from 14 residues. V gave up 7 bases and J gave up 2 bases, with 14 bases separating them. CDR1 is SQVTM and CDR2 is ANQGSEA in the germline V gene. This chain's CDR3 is CSGRRGSTNEKLFF. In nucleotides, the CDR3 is TGCAGCGGCAGGCGCGGTTCTACTAATGAAAAACTGTTTTTT.